This T cell receptor beta chain was captured by sequencing in a study of blood T cell repertoires in COVID-19. As for the study in general: Italy, Spain and the United States were the sources of the convalescent and acute COVID-19 samples. In each case, the material was cDNA or gDNA derived from T cells, B-cell-depleted T cells, or PBMCs.

Patients of the Seattle cohort, enrolled during active infection, were followed longitudinally. Germline values: CDR1 MGHRA, CDR2 YSYEKL. The CDR3 contains 13 residues. Trimming cost V 4 bases and J 8 bases, with 11 bases left between them. Study processing details: Estimated nucleated cell counts came from reference gene primer amplification. Here immunoSEQ multiplex PCR was the method, and the copy in TCRdb shows in-frame clones only, minus some. The DNA gave D and trimming, while V, J and clone size come from that table. The sample includes 200,000 to 250,000 clones, nearly 85% of them seen just once.

The chain employs TRBV4-1 and TRBJ1-4, with D perhaps matching TRBD1 (5 bases). The sample taken for sequencing was peripheral blood. This TCR came from a woman aged 25-40 years with COVID-19, enrolled during active disease. The CDR3 DNA sequence: TGCGCCAGCAGCCGCCTGGGGGGGGAAAAACTGTTTTTT. Amino acid sequence: CASSRLGGEKLFF.